These T cell receptor beta chains were read from a single sample in a study of shared clonotypes between healthy human individuals. Sequencing used immunoSEQ multiplex PCR; TCRdb keeps in-frame clones, though not all of them. The sample holds millions of clones, approximately 95% seen once. Material: naive CD4+ T cells from PBMCs. The source is a young man in good health. Some clones in this sample may be carry-over from other donors' samples. Each CDR3 is given without its conserved first and last residue. The order of the fields is V gene, J gene, clone size, CDR3 protein. Expanded clones get a size class; other rows say once, few or many, or leave the size out.

V: TRBV5-1
J: TRBJ2-3
size: .
CDR3: ASSSDRGGGTDTQY

V: TRBV19
J: TRBJ1-4
size: .
CDR3: ASSSPTGVGKLF

V: TRBV2
J: TRBJ1-5
size: .
CDR3: ASSVRIGNQPQH

V: TRBV18
J: TRBJ1-1
size: .
CDR3: ASSPPGTGAEAF

V: TRBV5-1
J: TRBJ2-5
size: once
CDR3: ASSLDRAKTQY

V: TRBV29-1
J: TRBJ1-4
size: .
CDR3: SVEDPAEKLF

V: TRBV4-2
J: TRBJ2-1
size: .
CDR3: ASNTGGSYNEQF

V: TRBV2
J: TRBJ2-2
size: .
CDR3: ASSGLAGGGGGELF

V: TRBV5-8
J: TRBJ1-5
size: .
CDR3: ASSPGRGQPQH

V: TRBV7-3
J: TRBJ1-1
size: .
CDR3: ASSPKTGPEAF

V: TRBV9
J: TRBJ2-1
size: .
CDR3: ASSVRQGAKRRNEQF

V: TRBV4-1
J: TRBJ2-3
size: .
CDR3: ASSQFSLAGITDTQY

V: TRBV21-1
J: TRBJ2-3
size: .
CDR3: AREGADTQY

V: TRBV5-1
J: TRBJ2-1
size: .
CDR3: ASSLAGTWYEQF

V: TRBV6-5
J: TRBJ2-5
size: .
CDR3: ASSRQGAWETQY

V: TRBV7-2
J: TRBJ2-7
size: .
CDR3: ASSPRPGVSYEQY

V: TRBV4-3
J: TRBJ1-2
size: .
CDR3: ASSQDVAGAGYGYT

V: TRBV10-3
J: TRBJ2-6
size: .
CDR3: AISEVTGISGANVLT

V: TRBV7-9
J: TRBJ2-1
size: .
CDR3: ASSSGLAGGFEQF

V: TRBV19
J: TRBJ1-1
size: .
CDR3: ASSHRDGGTEAF